This is a list of T cell receptor beta chains from one sample in a study of T cell responses to AZD1222 COVID-19 vaccine. TCRdb's table, derived via immunoSEQ multiplex PCR, lists solely in-frame clones and lacks some. The data contain 110,000 to 150,000 clones, over 90% of them singletons. Specimen: peripheral blood, collected on day 0 of AZD1222 vaccination. The receptors here all came from an adult in good health. CDR3s include the opening cysteine and the closing phenylalanine or tryptophan. D genes are given only for firm matches. Size is stated for part of the rows, as once, few or many counts, or as a class when the clone is expanded.

TRBD1,-,TRBV11-2,TRBJ2-1,TGTGCCAGCAGCCCCACAGGGGTGCATGAGCAGTTCTTC,CASSPTGVHEQFF
-,-,TRBV28,TRBJ2-2,TGTGCCAGCACCCAGGGGACTGGGGCCGGGGAGCTGTTTTTT,CASTQGTGAGELFF
-,-,TRBV29-1,TRBJ2-7,TGCAGCGTTAGATGGACGGGTTCCTACGAGCAGTACTTC,CSVRWTGSYEQYF
-,-,TRBV9,TRBJ1-3,TGTGCCAGCAGCGTTCAGGGCCACTCTGGAAACACCATATATTTT,CASSVQGHSGNTIYF
TRBD2,-,TRBV5-1,TRBJ2-1,TGCGCCAGCAGCTTGGCGTCTAGCGGGGCCTACAATGAGCAGTTCTTC,CASSLASSGAYNEQFF
-,once,TRBV24-1,TRBJ2-5,TGTGCCACCAGTGACAGGGGATTGGACAGTCGAGAGACCCAGTACTTC,CATSDRGLDSRETQYF
-,-,TRBV13,TRBJ1-3,TGTGCCAGCAGCGAGGTCGGGACTGGAAACACCATATATTTT,CASSEVGTGNTIYF
-,-,TRBV19,TRBJ2-4,TGTGCCAGTCGGGGACTGGAACTAGCCAAAAACATTCAGTACTTC,CASRGLELAKNIQYF
-,-,TRBV12-5,TRBJ2-3,TGTGCTAGTGGTTTGGTTAAGGAAGGCTTTTACACAGATACGCAGTATTTT,CASGLVKEGFYTDTQYF
TRBD1,-,TRBV11-3,TRBJ2-1,TGTGCCAGCAGCTTATTAGGGGACAGGGACTTCAATGAGCAGTTCTTC,CASSLLGDRDFNEQFF
-,-,TRBV29-1,TRBJ2-7,TGCAGCGCGGACGACCACTACGAGCAGTACTTC,CSADDHYEQYF
TRBD1,-,TRBV7-8,TRBJ2-7,TGTGCCAGCAGCGTCGGGACAGGCTCCTACGAGCAGTACTTC,CASSVGTGSYEQYF
TRBD1,-,TRBV11-2,TRBJ2-5,TGTGCCAGCAGCTACAAGGGACAGGGGGGGGAGACCCAGTACTTC,CASSYKGQGGETQYF
-,-,TRBV2,TRBJ1-1,TGTGCCAGCACCCGTCAGCGAGTGAACACTGAAGCTTTCTTT,CASTRQRVNTEAFF
TRBD1,-,TRBV7-2,TRBJ2-3,TGTGCCAGCAGCTTCGGGACAGGGGGCCCAGATACGCAGTATTTT,CASSFGTGGPDTQYF
TRBD2,-,TRBV19,TRBJ2-1,TGTGCCAGTAGTGGACTAGCGGGAGGCCGGGATGAGCAGTTCTTC,CASSGLAGGRDEQFF
TRBD1,-,TRBV28,TRBJ2-6,TGTGCCAGCAGCAGTCCGGGACAGGTCTCTGGGGCCAACGTCCTGACTTTC,CASSSPGQVSGANVLTF
-,-,TRBV7-9,TRBJ2-3,TGTGCCAGCATCTTCGAGGAAGCTACAGATACGCAGTATTTT,CASIFEEATDTQYF
TRBD2,-,TRBV7-3,TRBJ2-2,TGTGCCAGCAGTCCTAGCGGACCGAACACCGGGGAGCTGTTTTTT,CASSPSGPNTGELFF
TRBD1,-,TRBV7-8,TRBJ1-6,TGTGCCAGCAGCTCCAAGGACAGGGAGTACTATAATTCACCCCTCCACTTT,CASSSKDREYYNSPLHF
-,-,TRBV19,TRBJ1-2,TGTGCATCTGCTGGCATCCGCGATGGCTACACCTTC,CASAGIRDGYTF
TRBD2,-,TRBV10-2,TRBJ2-5,TGCGCCAGCAGTGAGTCGACGTACGCAGCGGCGGGGGTAGAGACCCAGTACTTC,CASSESTYAAAGVETQYF
-,-,TRBV4-2,TRBJ2-5,TGTGCCAGCAGCCAAGATTCAGGGGATTGGGAGACCCAGTACTTC,CASSQDSGDWETQYF
-,-,TRBV25-1,TRBJ2-2,TGTGCCAGCAGTCAACTTCACACCGGGGAGCTGTTTTTT,CASSQLHTGELFF
TRBD2,-,TRBV11-3,TRBJ2-3,TGTGCCAGCAGCGCCTCTAGCGGGAGTCTCACAGATACGCAGTATTTT,CASSASSGSLTDTQYF
-,-,TRBV5-4,TRBJ2-7,TGTGCCAGCAGCCACAAGTCGGTGGGGGCTTACGAGCAGTACTTC,CASSHKSVGAYEQYF
-,once,TRBV27,TRBJ2-7,TGTGCCAGCAGGGGGCCTTACGAGCAGTACTTC,CASRGPYEQYF
-,-,TRBV10-3,TRBJ1-3,TGTGCCATCAGTGAGTCCCCCTCCCCCAACTCTGGAAACACCATATATTTT,CAISESPSPNSGNTIYF
-,-,TRBV28,TRBJ2-2,TGTGCCAGCAGGAGTACCGGGGAGCTGTTTTTT,CASRSTGELFF
-,-,TRBV21-1,TRBJ1-1,TGTGCCAGCAGCAAATACGGCCGACAGGGCTCCACTGAAGCTTTCTTT,CASSKYGRQGSTEAFF
TRBD1,-,TRBV30,TRBJ2-7,TGTGCCTGGAGTCCCGGACAGGGGATCTACGAGCAGTACTTC,CAWSPGQGIYEQYF
-,once,TRBV5-1,TRBJ1-1,TGCGCCAGCAGCTTGGAACCGATGAACACTGAAGCTTTCTTT,CASSLEPMNTEAFF
-,-,TRBV7-8,TRBJ1-1,TGTGCCAGCAGAACGGATCTGAACACTGAAGCTTTCTTT,CASRTDLNTEAFF
-,-,TRBV5-1,TRBJ2-4,TGCGCCAGCAGCTTTAGTCAGGGAAACATTCAGTACTTC,CASSFSQGNIQYF
-,-,TRBV6-5,TRBJ1-4,TGTGCCAGCAGTAACACAGGCGTAACTAATGAAAAACTGTTTTTT,CASSNTGVTNEKLFF
-,-,TRBV27,TRBJ1-1,TGTGCCAGCAGTTTATCGAGCGGGAACACTGAAGCTTTCTTT,CASSLSSGNTEAFF
TRBD2,-,TRBV15,TRBJ2-3,TGTGCCACCAGCACGGGACTAGCGCGTAACACAGATACGCAGTATTTT,CATSTGLARNTDTQYF
-,-,TRBV28,TRBJ2-7,TGTGCCAGCAGTTTTGGGGTTTCTCAGGGCACCGGCAGCTCCTACGAGCAGTACTTC,CASSFGVSQGTGSSYEQYF
TRBD1,once,TRBV11-3,TRBJ1-1,TGTGCCAGCAGCTTAGACTCTAGACAGGGTGAATTGAACACTGAAGCTTTCTTT,CASSLDSRQGELNTEAFF
-,-,TRBV6-5,TRBJ2-1,TGTGCCAGCAGTTACTCGAGACGATTGGTTGAGCAGTTCTTC,CASSYSRRLVEQFF
TRBD2,-,TRBV2,TRBJ2-7,TGTGCCAGCAGTCGGCGTCCGGGACTAGGATACGAGCAGTACTTC,CASSRRPGLGYEQYF
TRBD2,-,TRBV18,TRBJ2-1,TGTGCCAGCTCAACGGGACTAGCGGGAGGTGAGCAGTTCTTC,CASSTGLAGGEQFF
-,-,TRBV6-5,TRBJ1-5,TGTGCCAGCAGTTACTCCAGGGGAGGTCAGCCCCAGCATTTT,CASSYSRGGQPQHF
-,-,TRBV5-8,TRBJ1-5,TGTGCCAGCAGCTCCGGAGGCCCATCTTTT,CASSSGGPSF
-,few,TRBV19,TRBJ2-3,TGTGCCAGTAGTAGGTCTGGGGGGGCTTTGGAAGATACGCAGTATTTT,CASSRSGGALEDTQYF